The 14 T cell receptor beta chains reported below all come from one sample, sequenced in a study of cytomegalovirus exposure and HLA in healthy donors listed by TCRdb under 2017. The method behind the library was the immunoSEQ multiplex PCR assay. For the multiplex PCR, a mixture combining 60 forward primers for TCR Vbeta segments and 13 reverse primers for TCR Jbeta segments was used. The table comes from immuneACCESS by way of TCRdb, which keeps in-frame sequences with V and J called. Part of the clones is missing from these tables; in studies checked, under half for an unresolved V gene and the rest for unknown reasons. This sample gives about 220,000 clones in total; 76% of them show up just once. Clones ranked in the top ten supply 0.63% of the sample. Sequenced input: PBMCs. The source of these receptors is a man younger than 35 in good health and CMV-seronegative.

CDR3 DNA: TGCGCCAGCAGCCCTACAGGGGAAGATCAGCCCCAGCATTTT. It specifies CASSPTGEDQPQHF. V usage is TRBV5-1 and J usage is TRBJ1-5, with TRBD1 matching 7 bases. CDR1 and CDR2 from the germline V gene are SGHRS and YFSETQ. Trimming at V came to 4 bases and at J to 5 bases, leaving 6 bases not matched to a gene. The CDR3 spans 14 residues.

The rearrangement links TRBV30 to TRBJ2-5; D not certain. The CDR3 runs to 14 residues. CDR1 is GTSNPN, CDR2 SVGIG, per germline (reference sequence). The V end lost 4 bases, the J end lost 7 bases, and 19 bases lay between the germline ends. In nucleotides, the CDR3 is TGTGCCTGGACACGAACGAGCAGTCGCGGGACCCAGTACTTC. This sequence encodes CAWTRTSSRGTQYF.

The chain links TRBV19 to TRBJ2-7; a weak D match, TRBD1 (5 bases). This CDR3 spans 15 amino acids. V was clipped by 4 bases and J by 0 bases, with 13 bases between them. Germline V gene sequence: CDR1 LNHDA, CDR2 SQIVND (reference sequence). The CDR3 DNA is TGTGCCAGTAGTACAATCAGGGCCAACTCCTACGAGCAGTACTTC. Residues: CASSTIRANSYEQYF.

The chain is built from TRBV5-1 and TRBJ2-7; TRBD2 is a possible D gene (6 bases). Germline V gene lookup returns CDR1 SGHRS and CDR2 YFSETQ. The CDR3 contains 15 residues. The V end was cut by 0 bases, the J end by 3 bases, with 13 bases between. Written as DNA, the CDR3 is TGCGCCAGCAGCTTGGGCGGGGCGGAGCTCTACGAGCAGTACTTC. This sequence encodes CASSLGGAELYEQYF.

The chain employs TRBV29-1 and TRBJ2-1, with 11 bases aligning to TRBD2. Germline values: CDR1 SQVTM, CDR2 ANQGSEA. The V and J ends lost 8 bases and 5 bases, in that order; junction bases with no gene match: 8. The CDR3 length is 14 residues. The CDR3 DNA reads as TGCAGCTCCCATAGCGGGAGGGCCCACAATGAGCAGTTCTTC. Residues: CSSHSGRAHNEQFF.

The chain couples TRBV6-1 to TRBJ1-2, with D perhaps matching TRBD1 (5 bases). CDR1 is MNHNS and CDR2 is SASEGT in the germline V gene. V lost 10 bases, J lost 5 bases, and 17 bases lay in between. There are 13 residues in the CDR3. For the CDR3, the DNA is TGTGCCACCGAAGAGCAGGGAGGGTATGGCTACACCTTC. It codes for CATEEQGGYGYTF.

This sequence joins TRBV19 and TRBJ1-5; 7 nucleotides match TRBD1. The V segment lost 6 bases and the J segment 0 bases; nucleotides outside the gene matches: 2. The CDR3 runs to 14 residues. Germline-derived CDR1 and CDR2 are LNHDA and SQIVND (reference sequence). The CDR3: CASSRDSSNQPQHF. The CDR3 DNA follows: TGTGCCAGTAGCAGGGACAGTAGCAATCAGCCCCAGCATTTT.

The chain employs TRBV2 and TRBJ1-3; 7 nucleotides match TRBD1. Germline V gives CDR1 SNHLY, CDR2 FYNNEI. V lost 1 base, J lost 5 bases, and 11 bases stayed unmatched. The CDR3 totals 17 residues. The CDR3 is CASSEGRGQDRRNTIYF. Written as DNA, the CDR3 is TGTGCCAGCAGTGAAGGACGAGGTCAGGACAGGCGAAACACCATATATTTT.

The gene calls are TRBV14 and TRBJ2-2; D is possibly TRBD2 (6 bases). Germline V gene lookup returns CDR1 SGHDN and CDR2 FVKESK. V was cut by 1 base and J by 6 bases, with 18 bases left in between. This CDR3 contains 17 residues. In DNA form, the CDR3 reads TGTGCCAGCAGCCAAGCTCCGGGACTCCGTAAAGCCGGGGAGCTGTTTTTT. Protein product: CASSQAPGLRKAGELFF.

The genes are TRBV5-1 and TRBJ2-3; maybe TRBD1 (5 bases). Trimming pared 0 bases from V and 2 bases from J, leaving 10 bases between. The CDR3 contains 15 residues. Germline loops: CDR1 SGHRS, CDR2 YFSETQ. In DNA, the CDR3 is TGCGCCAGCAGCTTGGAGGGGAAAATCACAGATACGCAGTATTTT. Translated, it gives CASSLEGKITDTQYF.

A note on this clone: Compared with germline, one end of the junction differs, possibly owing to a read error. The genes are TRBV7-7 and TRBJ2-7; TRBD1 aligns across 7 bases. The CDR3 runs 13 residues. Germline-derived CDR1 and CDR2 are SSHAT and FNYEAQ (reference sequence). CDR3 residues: CASSLDAGGEQYF. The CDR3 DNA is TGTGCTAGCAGCTTAGATGCAGGGGGCGAGCAGTACTTC. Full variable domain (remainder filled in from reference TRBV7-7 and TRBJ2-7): GAGVSQSPRYKVTKRGQDVTLRCDPISSHATLYWYQQALGQGPEFLTYFNYEAQPDKSGLPSDRFSAERPEGSISTLTIQRTEQRDSAMYRCASSLDAGGEQYFGPGTRLTVT.

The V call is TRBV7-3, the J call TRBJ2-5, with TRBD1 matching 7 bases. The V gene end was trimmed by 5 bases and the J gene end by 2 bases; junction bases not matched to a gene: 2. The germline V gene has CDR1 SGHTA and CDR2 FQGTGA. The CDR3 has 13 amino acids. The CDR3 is CASSRGQQETQYF. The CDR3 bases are TGTGCCAGCAGCCGGGGACAGCAAGAGACCCAGTACTTC.

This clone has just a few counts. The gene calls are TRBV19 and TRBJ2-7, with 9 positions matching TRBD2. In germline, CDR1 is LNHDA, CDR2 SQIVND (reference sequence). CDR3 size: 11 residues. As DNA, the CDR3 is TGTAGTTCTGGCGGGAGGGACGAGCAGTACTTC. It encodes CSSGGRDEQYF.

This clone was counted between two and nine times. The CDR3 coding sequence is TGTGCCTGGAGTGCCTTAGGACTAGCGATCGGAGATACGCAGTATTTT. As protein: CAWSALGLAIGDTQYF. The chain employs TRBV30 and TRBJ2-3, with 9 bases fitting TRBD2. This CDR3 is 16 amino acids long. V was clipped by 1 base and J by 5 bases; unmatched bases: 10. Germline V gene sequence: CDR1 GTSNPN, CDR2 SVGIG (reference sequence).